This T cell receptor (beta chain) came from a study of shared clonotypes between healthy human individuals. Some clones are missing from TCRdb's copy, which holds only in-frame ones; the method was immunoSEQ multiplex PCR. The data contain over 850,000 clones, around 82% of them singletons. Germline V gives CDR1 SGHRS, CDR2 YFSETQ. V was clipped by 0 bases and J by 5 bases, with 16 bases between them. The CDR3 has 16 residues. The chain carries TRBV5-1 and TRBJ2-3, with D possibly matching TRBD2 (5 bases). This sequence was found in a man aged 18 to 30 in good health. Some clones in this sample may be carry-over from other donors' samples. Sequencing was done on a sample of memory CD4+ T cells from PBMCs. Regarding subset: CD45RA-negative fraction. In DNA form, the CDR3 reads TGCGCCAGCAGCTTGGCTAGCACATACTGGGAAGATACGCAGTATTTT. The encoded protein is CASSLASTYWEDTQYF.